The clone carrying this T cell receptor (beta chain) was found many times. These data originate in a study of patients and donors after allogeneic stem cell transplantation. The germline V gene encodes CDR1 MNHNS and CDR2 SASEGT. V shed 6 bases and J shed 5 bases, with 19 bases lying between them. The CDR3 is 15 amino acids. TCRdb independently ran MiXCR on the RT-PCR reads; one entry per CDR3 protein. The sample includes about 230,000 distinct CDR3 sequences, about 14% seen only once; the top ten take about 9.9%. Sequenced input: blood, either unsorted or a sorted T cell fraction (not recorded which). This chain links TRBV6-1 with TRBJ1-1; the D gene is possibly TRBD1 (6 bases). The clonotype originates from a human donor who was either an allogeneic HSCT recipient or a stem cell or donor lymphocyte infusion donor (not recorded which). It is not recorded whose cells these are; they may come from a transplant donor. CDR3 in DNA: TGTGCCAGCAGCTTACGCGGACAAGGGGGGACTGAAGCTTTCTTT. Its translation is CASSLRGQGGTEAFF.